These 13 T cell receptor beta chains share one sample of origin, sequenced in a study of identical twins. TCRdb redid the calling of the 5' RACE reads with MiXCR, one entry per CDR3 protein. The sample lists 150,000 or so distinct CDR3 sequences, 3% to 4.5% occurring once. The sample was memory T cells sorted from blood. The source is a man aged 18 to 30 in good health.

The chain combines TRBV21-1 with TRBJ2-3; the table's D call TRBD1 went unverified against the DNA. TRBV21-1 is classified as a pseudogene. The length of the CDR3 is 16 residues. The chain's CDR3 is CASSLRDRGRRDTQYF. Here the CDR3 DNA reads TGTGCCAGCAGCCTTCGGGACAGGGGGCGTAGAGATACGCAGTATTTT.

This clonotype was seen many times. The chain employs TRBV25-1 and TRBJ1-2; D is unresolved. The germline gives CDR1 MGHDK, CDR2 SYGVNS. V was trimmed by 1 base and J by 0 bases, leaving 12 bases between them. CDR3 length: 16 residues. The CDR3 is CASSESVRNSNYGYTF. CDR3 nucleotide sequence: TGTGCCAGCAGTGAATCGGTCCGGAACTCTAACTATGGCTACACCTTC.

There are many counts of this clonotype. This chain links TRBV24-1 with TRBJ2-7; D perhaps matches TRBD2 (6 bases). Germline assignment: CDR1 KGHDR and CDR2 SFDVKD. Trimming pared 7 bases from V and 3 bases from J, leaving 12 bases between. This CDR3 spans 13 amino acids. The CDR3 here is CATSKPTSYEQYF. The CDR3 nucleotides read TGTGCCACCAGCAAGCCGACTAGCTACGAGCAGTACTTC.

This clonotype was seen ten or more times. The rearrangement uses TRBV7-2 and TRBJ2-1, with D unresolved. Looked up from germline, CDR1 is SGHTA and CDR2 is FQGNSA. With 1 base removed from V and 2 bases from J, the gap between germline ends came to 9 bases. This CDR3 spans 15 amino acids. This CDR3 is CASSLEWATYNEQFF. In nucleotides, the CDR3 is TGTGCCAGCAGCTTAGAGTGGGCCACCTACAATGAGCAGTTCTTC. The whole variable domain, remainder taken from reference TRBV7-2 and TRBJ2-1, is GAGVSQSPSNKVTEKGKDVELRCDPISGHTALYWYRQSLGQGLEFLIYFQGNSAPDKSGLPSDRFSAERTGGSVSTLTIQRTQQEDSAVYLCASSLEWATYNEQFFGPGTRLTVL.

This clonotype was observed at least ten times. The CDR3: CASSRGGGFRTDTQYF. The CDR3 DNA sequence: TGTGCCAGCAGCCGAGGAGGGGGCTTTCGTACAGATACGCAGTATTTT. The chain links TRBV7-2 to TRBJ2-3; possibly TRBD1 for D (7 bases). From germline, CDR1 is SGHTA and CDR2 FQGNSA. Deletions cut 5 bases from V and 3 bases from J, with 18 bases between. This CDR3 spans 16 amino acids.

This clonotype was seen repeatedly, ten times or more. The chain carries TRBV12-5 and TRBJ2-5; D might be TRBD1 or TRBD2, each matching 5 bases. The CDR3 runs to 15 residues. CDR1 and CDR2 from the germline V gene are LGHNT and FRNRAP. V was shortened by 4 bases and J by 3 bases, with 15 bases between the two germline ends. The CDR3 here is CASGSAGTREETQYF. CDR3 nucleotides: TGTGCTAGTGGTTCCGCCGGGACGAGAGAAGAGACCCAGTACTTC.

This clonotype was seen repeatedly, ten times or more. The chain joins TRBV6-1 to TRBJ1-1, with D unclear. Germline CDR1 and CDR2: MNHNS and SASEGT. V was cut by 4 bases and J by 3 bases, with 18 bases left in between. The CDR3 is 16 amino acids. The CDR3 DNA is TGTGCCAGCAGTGCGATCCGGGTGACATACGACACTGAAGCTTTCTTT. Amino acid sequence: CASSAIRVTYDTEAFF.

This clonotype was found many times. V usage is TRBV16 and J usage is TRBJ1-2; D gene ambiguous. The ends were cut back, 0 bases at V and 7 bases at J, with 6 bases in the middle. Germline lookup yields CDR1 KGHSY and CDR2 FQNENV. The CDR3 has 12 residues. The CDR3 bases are TGTGCCAGCAGCCAATCCGTACTTGGCTACACCTTC. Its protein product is CASSQSVLGYTF.

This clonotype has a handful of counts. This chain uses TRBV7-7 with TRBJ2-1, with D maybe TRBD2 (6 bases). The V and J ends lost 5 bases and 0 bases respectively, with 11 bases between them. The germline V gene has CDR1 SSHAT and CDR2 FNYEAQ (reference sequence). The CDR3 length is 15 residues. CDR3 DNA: TGTGCCAGCAGCCCCGGGGGTTTCTCCTACAATGAGCAGTTCTTC. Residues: CASSPGGFSYNEQFF.

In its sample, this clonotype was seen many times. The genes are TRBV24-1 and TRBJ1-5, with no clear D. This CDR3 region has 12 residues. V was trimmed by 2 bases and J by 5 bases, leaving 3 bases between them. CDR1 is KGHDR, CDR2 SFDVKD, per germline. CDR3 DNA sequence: TGTGCCACCAGTGATTCCTATCAGCCCCAGCATTTT. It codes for CATSDSYQPQHF.

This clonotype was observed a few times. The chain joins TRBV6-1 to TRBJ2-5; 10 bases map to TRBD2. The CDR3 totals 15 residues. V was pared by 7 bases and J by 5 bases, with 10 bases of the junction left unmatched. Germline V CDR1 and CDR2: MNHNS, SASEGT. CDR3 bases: TGTGCCAGCAAAGCGAGCGGGAGGGCCGTGGAGACCCAGTACTTC. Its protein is CASKASGRAVETQYF.

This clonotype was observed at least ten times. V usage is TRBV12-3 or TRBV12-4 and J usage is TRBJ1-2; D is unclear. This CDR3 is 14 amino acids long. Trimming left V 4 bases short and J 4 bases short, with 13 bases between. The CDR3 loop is CASSYGGVSYGYTF. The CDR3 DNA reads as TGTGCCAGCAGTTATGGTGGGGTGAGCTATGGCTACACCTTC.

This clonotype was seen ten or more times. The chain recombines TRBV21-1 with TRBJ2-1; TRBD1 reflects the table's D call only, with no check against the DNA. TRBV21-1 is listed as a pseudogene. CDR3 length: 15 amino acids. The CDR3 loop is CASSIRDHTFGEQFF. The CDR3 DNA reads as TGTGCCAGCAGTATCCGGGACCATACCTTCGGTGAGCAGTTCTTC.